One and the same sample provided the 5 T cell receptor beta chains below, sequenced in a study of T cell responses to AZD1222 COVID-19 vaccine. Produced via immunoSEQ multiplex PCR; TCRdb's table is partial and in-frame only. This sample lists 150,000 or so clones; its ten largest clones have about 2.3%. Input material: peripheral blood. Receptors were obtained from an adult in good health.

V is TRBV3-1 (or the pseudogene TRBV3-2) and J is TRBJ1-4; D call uncertain. The CDR3 is 14 amino acids. Germline V lookup: CDR1 LGHDT, CDR2 YNNKEL (reference sequence). Trimming removed 4 bases from V and 5 bases from J, with 11 bases in between. The CDR3: CASSPGGLNEKLFF. In DNA, the CDR3 is TGTGCCAGCAGCCCCGGCGGCCTGAATGAAAAACTGTTTTTT.

The J gene is TRBJ2-5, the V gene TRBV20-1, with D possibly being TRBD1 or TRBD2 (5 bases each). The CDR3 covers 15 residues. The V gene lost 3 bases and the J gene lost 0 bases, with 14 bases spanning the gap. CDR1 is DFQATT and CDR2 is SNEGSKA in the germline V gene (reference sequence). The CDR3 protein is CSASRWGSYQETQYF. The DNA of the CDR3 is TGCAGTGCTAGTAGGTGGGGGTCGTACCAAGAGACCCAGTACTTC.

V and J are TRBV28 and TRBJ1-4; 9 nucleotides match TRBD1. V gave up 5 bases and J gave up 6 bases; unmatched junction bases: 7. There are 15 residues in the CDR3. Germline-derived CDR1 and CDR2 are MDHEN and SYDVKM. This chain's CDR3 is CASSETGGSDEKLFF. In DNA form, the CDR3 reads TGTGCCAGCAGTGAAACAGGGGGCTCAGATGAAAAACTGTTTTTT.

This CDR3 is CASSLGDRGSNYEQYF. The CDR3 DNA reads as TGCGCCAGCAGCCTGGGGGACAGGGGGTCGAACTACGAGCAGTACTTC. The V and J genes are TRBV5-1 and TRBJ2-7, with TRBD1 identical over 11 bases. Per germline, CDR1 SGHRS and CDR2 YFSETQ. V lost 4 bases, J lost 3 bases, and 9 bases stayed unmatched. This CDR3 has 16 amino acids. The full variable domain, in which reference TRBV5-1 and TRBJ2-7 provide the parts outside the CDR3, is KAGVTQTPRYLIKTRGQQVTLSCSPISGHRSVSWYQQTPGQGLQFLFEYFSETQRNKGNFPGRFSGRQFSNSRSEMNVSTLELGDSALYLCASSLGDRGSNYEQYFGPGTRLTVT.

The rearrangement links TRBV11-3 to TRBJ1-6; no clear D. V was shortened by 4 bases and J by 6 bases, with 1 base between the two germline ends. Germline V gives CDR1 SGHNT, CDR2 YENEEA. The CDR3 length is 11 residues. CDR3 DNA: TGTGCCAGCAGCTCTAATTCACCCCTCCACTTT. Amino acids: CASSSNSPLHF.